This TCR beta chain was captured in a study of Ad26.COV2.S vaccination and SARS-CoV-2 variants. Study results and limitations: Similar non-spike TCR breadth was observed in recipients of vaccine and of placebo. Measures of TCR breadth and depth may have fallen short of total T cell responses.

This table comes from immunoSEQ multiplex PCR, and its TCRdb copy is limited to in-frame clones, with some not included. The table has hundreds of thousands of clones, about nine tenths seen once. For this clone: Its antigen is not identified.

As to treatment: around 19 received Ad26.COV2.S at low or high dose, single or two shots; about five received placebo; per-sample allocation not given. Sampling was performed 63 days after the first vaccine or placebo injection. An Ad26 vector that expressed Wuhan-strain SARS-CoV-2 spike constituted the vaccine. The CDR3 runs 11 residues. Germline loops: CDR1 LNHNV, CDR2 YYDKDF (reference sequence). V gave up 9 bases and J gave up 6 bases, with 10 bases separating them. Here the sequenced sample was peripheral blood, taken in a trial of Ad26.COV2.S vaccine versus placebo. The clonotype originates from a person aged 18-65 years who received the Ad26.COV2.S COVID-19 vaccine or a placebo. The J gene is TRBJ2-3, the V gene TRBV15; D gene ambiguous. CDR3 coding DNA: TGTGCCACTAGCCGAAGGGATACGCAGTATTTT. This gives the protein CATSRRDTQYF.